The clone carrying this TCR beta chain was seen a handful of times. This entry belongs to a study of blood T cell repertoires in COVID-19. The table came from immunoSEQ multiplex PCR; TCRdb's copy has only in-frame clones and leaves some out. The repertoire has 150,000 to 250,000 clones, around 81% of them found once; the top ten carry around 7.5%. The V end lost 8 bases, the J end lost 0 bases, and 26 bases lay between the germline ends. Per germline, CDR1 SGHVS and CDR2 FQNEAQ. The CDR3 has 20 residues. The sequencing sample was made of PBMCs or T cells enriched from blood (not recorded which). The chain joins TRBV7-8 to TRBJ2-6, with D perhaps TRBD2 (5 bases). The sequence came from a man aged 35-49 years who had recovered from COVID-19. As DNA, the CDR3 is TGTGCCAGCGGTCGATTAGTAGTGGGGAGTGTGATCTCTGGGGCCAACGTCCTGACTTTC. Amino acids: CASGRLVVGSVISGANVLTF.